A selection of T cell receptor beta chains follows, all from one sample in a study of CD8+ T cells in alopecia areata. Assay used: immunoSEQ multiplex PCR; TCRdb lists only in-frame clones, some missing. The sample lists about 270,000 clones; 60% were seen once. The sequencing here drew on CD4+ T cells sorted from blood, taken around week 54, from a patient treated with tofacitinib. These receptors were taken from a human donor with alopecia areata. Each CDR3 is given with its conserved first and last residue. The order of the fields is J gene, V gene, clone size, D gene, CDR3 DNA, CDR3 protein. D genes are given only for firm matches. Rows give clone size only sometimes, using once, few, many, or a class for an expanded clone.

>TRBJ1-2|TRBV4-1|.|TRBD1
TGCGCCAGCAGCCCCCCAGCCGGGCAGGGGGCTGGCTACACCTTC
CASSPPAGQGAGYTF
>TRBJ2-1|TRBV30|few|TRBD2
TGTGCCTGGCAACTAGCGGGGATCTACAATGAGCAGTTCTTC
CAWQLAGIYNEQFF
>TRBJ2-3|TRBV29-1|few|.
TGCAGCGTTGAAGCGGCCACAGATACGCAGTATTTT
CSVEAATDTQYF
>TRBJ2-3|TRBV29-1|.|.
TGCAGCCCCTTGGACCTCACAGATACGCAGTATTTT
CSPLDLTDTQYF
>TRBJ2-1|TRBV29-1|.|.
TGCAGCGTGGCGCGGGGACCGATGTACAATGAGCAGTTCTTC
CSVARGPMYNEQFF
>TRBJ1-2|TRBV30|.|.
TGTGCCTGGATCACGCCACCCAACTATGGCTACACCTTC
CAWITPPNYGYTF
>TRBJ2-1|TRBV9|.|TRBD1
TGTGCCAGCAGCGTAGCCCCGGGACAGGGGAAGTTCTTC
CASSVAPGQGKFF
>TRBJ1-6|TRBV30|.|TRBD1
TGTGCCTGGAGCCGGGACAGGGACAATTCACCCCTCCACTTT
CAWSRDRDNSPLHF
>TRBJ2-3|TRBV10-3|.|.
TGTGCCACCCAGGACACCACTAGCACAGATACGCAGTATTTT
CATQDTTSTDTQYF
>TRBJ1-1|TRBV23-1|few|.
TGCGCCAGCAGCTGCCAAGGGGAGCAGAACACTGAAGCTTTCTTT
CASSCQGEQNTEAFF
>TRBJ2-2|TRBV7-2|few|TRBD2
TGTGCCAGCAGACCAGCGGGGTCTACCGGGGAGCTGTTTTTT
CASRPAGSTGELFF
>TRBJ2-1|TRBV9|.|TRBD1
TGTGCCAGCAGCTTGGGACAGGGAGTCTACAATGAGCAGTTCTTC
CASSLGQGVYNEQFF
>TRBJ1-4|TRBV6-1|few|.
TGTGCCAGCACCGAGGAAGGGGAAAAACTGTTTTTT
CASTEEGEKLFF
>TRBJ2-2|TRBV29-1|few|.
TGCAGCGGGGTTGTGAACACCGGGGAGCTGTTTTTT
CSGVVNTGELFF
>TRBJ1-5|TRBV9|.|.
TGTGCCAGCAGCCTGGGACAATCCGTTAATCAGCCCCAGCATTTT
CASSLGQSVNQPQHF
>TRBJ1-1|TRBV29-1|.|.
TGCAGCGTTGGATTAGGGACTGAAGCTTTCTTT
CSVGLGTEAFF
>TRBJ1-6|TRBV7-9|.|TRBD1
TGTGCCAGCAGCTTCGGGACAGCGAAAAATTCACCCCTCCACTTT
CASSFGTAKNSPLHF
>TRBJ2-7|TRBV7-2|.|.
TGTGCCAGCAGCTTCCCAGGGACCATGTACGAGCAGTACTTC
CASSFPGTMYEQYF
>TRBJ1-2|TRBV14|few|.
TGTGCCAGCAGCCAAGAAACAGGGACCGTCTATGGCTACACCTTC
CASSQETGTVYGYTF